This T cell receptor beta chain derives from a study of T cell repertoires in cytomegalovirus infection. Across the whole study: Alongside well-studied HLA-B-restricted CMV epitopes, recently identified HLA-C-restricted CMV epitopes were also used.

This clonotype has a handful of counts. Its antigen is unknown. TCRdb independently ran MiXCR on the reads; one entry per CDR3 protein. The sample includes around 300,000 distinct CDR3 sequences, around a quarter seen only once; the top ten take approximately 12%. The study's findings and limits: The ex vivo response was dominated by HLA-C-restricted CMV-specific TCR beta clonotypes.

Looked up from germline, CDR1 is MNHEY and CDR2 is SVGEGT. The CDR3 contains 16 residues. Trimming cost V 6 bases and J 0 bases, with 12 bases left between them. This chain links TRBV6-2 or TRBV6-3 with TRBJ2-6; D unclear. The TCR sequence derives from a human donor in good health (CMV status not recorded). Some clones in this sample may be carry-over from other donors' samples. The starting material was cultured PBMCs, obtained from culture after CMV antigen stimulation. The DNA of the CDR3 is TGTGCCAGCAGGGCACACCCACTCTCTGGGGCCAACGTCCTGACTTTC. Encoded protein: CASRAHPLSGANVLTF.